This is a list of T cell receptor beta chains from one sample in a study of T cell changes during pregnancy in multiple sclerosis. Using immunoSEQ multiplex PCR, the repertoire was profiled, and TCRdb retains in-frame clones only, with some absent. The table shows roughly 63,000 clones, with about 90% occurring only once. The starting material was peripheral blood, obtained in the second trimester of pregnancy. The receptors originated from a female donor in good health, enrolled as a control in a pregnancy study. Each CDR3 is given with its conserved first and last residue. Fields, in order: clone size, J gene, V gene, D gene, CDR3 protein, CDR3 DNA. D genes are given only for firm matches. Rows give clone size only sometimes, using once, few, many, or a class for an expanded clone.

NA,TRBJ1-4,TRBV28,NA,CASRGGNEKLFF,TGTGCCAGCAGAGGGGGTAATGAAAAACTGTTTTTT
NA,TRBJ1-2,TRBV29-1,TRBD1,CSVLRDRGPNYGYTF,TGCAGCGTCCTCCGGGACAGGGGTCCTAACTATGGCTACACCTTC
NA,TRBJ2-6,TRBV5-1,TRBD1,CASSFEPGQGFGANVLTF,TGCGCCAGCAGCTTTGAACCGGGACAGGGTTTTGGGGCCAACGTCCTGACTTTC
NA,TRBJ2-7,TRBV11-2,TRBD2,CASMVGREQYEQYF,TGTGCCAGCATGGTCGGGCGGGAGCAATACGAGCAGTACTTC
NA,TRBJ1-1,TRBV19,TRBD1,CASSDRDSQMLPEAFF,TGTGCCAGTAGTGACCGGGACAGTCAGATGCTACCTGAAGCTTTCTTT
NA,TRBJ2-2,TRBV9,NA,CASSMGGNTGELFF,TGTGCCAGCAGCATGGGGGGGAACACCGGGGAGCTGTTTTTT
NA,TRBJ2-1,TRBV9,TRBD2,CASNGLADPYDEQFF,TGTGCCAGCAACGGACTAGCGGACCCCTATGATGAGCAGTTCTTC
NA,TRBJ2-7,TRBV27,NA,CASSLEVVGGRRYEQYF,TGTGCCAGCAGTTTAGAGGTCGTGGGGGGGCGTAGGTACGAGCAGTACTTC
NA,TRBJ1-6,TRBV28,NA,CASSLFVVTVPLSPLHF,TGTGCCAGCAGTTTATTTGTCGTGACAGTCCCCCTTTCACCCCTCCACTTT
NA,TRBJ2-2,TRBV5-8,TRBD1,CARLDRGLNTGELFF,TGTGCCAGACTCGACAGGGGGCTTAACACCGGGGAGCTGTTTTTT
NA,TRBJ2-5,TRBV12-2,NA,CARRKGSAGTETQYF,TGTGCAAGAAGAAAGGGGTCGGCGGGGACGGAGACCCAGTACTTC
NA,TRBJ2-7,TRBV29-1,TRBD1,CSVNGDRAYEQYF,TGCAGCGTTAACGGGGACAGAGCCTACGAGCAGTACTTC
NA,TRBJ2-5,TRBV18,TRBD2,CASSPLAGNQETQYF,TGTGCCAGCTCACCCTTAGCGGGGAACCAAGAGACCCAGTACTTC
NA,TRBJ2-2,TRBV27,TRBD2,CASSGRAGELFF,TGTGCCAGCAGCGGGAGGGCCGGGGAGCTGTTTTTT
NA,TRBJ1-5,TRBV7-9,NA,CASSRGEGDSNQPQHF,TGTGCCAGCAGCCGAGGGGAGGGGGATAGCAATCAGCCCCAGCATTTT
NA,TRBJ2-3,TRBV10-2,NA,CASSSGADTQYF,TGCGCCAGCAGTTCGGGAGCAGATACGCAGTATTTT
NA,TRBJ2-2,TRBV5-6,TRBD1,CASSYGTGGAGELFF,TGTGCCAGCAGCTACGGGACAGGGGGAGCCGGGGAGCTGTTTTTT
NA,TRBJ2-7,TRBV6-5,TRBD1,CASSRQGVYEQYF,TGTGCCAGCAGTCGACAGGGGGTATACGAGCAGTACTTC
NA,TRBJ1-5,TRBV6-6,NA,CPQDQPQHF,TGTCCGCAGGATCAGCCCCAGCATTTT
NA,TRBJ1-1,TRBV5-1,TRBD1,CASSLGGTVNTEAFF,TGCGCCAGCAGCTTGGGGGGGACAGTAAACACTGAAGCTTTCTTT
once,TRBJ2-7,TRBV30,NA,CAWSGYVSGTKYSYEQYF,TGTGCCTGGAGTGGGTACGTTTCCGGGACAAAATATTCCTACGAGCAGTACTTC
NA,TRBJ1-5,TRBV19,NA,CASSPDGDFNQPQHF,TGTGCCAGTAGTCCGGACGGGGACTTTAATCAGCCCCAGCATTTT
NA,TRBJ1-2,TRBV21-1,NA,CASSNRVKARPNYGYTF,TGTGCCAGCAGCAATCGTGTAAAGGCCAGGCCTAACTATGGCTACACCTTC
NA,TRBJ2-5,TRBV2,NA,CASSGGAKETQYF,TGTGCCAGCAGTGGGGGAGCAAAAGAGACCCAGTACTTC
NA,TRBJ2-1,TRBV7-3,TRBD1,CASSARDSSYNEQFF,TGTGCCAGCAGCGCCCGGGACAGCTCCTACAATGAGCAGTTCTTC
NA,TRBJ2-7,TRBV19,TRBD2,CASSPGLASYEQYF,TGTGCCAGTAGCCCTGGACTAGCTTCCTACGAGCAGTACTTC
NA,TRBJ1-1,TRBV18,TRBD1,CASSPRQGNPTEAFF,TGTGCCAGCTCACCTCGACAGGGTAATCCCACTGAAGCTTTCTTT
NA,TRBJ1-3,TRBV5-1,NA,CASSPGGGPGAGNTIYF,TGCGCCAGCAGCCCCGGCGGGGGTCCCGGTGCTGGAAACACCATATATTTT
NA,TRBJ2-2,TRBV7-2,TRBD1,CASSLLQGATGELFF,TGTGCCAGCAGCCTACTACAGGGGGCAACCGGGGAGCTGTTTTTT
NA,TRBJ1-2,TRBV9,NA,CASSVAEGDRGGYTF,TGTGCCAGCAGCGTAGCTGAGGGGGACCGAGGCGGCTACACCTTC
once,TRBJ2-5,TRBV28,TRBD1,CASRPPGGGKTQYF,TGTGCCAGCAGACCCCCAGGGGGCGGGAAGACCCAGTACTTC
NA,TRBJ2-2,TRBV2,TRBD2,CASTHGGGSGRHTGELFF,TGTGCCAGCACCCATGGGGGGGGTAGCGGGAGGCACACCGGGGAGCTGTTTTTT
NA,TRBJ2-7,TRBV7-7,NA,CASSLETGSYEQYF,TGTGCTAGCAGCTTAGAGACAGGCTCCTACGAGCAGTACTTC